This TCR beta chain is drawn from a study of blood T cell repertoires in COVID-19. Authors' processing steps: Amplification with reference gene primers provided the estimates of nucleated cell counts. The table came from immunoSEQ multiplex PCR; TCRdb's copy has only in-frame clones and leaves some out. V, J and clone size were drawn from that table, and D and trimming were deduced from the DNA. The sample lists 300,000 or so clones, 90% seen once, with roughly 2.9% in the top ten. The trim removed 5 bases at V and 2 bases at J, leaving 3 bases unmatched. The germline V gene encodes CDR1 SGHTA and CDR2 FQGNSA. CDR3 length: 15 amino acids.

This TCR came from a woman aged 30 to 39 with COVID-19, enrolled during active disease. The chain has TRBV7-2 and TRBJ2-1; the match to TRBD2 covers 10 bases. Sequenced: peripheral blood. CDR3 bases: TGTGCCAGCAGCAGGACTAGCGGACCCTACAATGAGCAGTTCTTC. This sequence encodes CASSRTSGPYNEQFF.